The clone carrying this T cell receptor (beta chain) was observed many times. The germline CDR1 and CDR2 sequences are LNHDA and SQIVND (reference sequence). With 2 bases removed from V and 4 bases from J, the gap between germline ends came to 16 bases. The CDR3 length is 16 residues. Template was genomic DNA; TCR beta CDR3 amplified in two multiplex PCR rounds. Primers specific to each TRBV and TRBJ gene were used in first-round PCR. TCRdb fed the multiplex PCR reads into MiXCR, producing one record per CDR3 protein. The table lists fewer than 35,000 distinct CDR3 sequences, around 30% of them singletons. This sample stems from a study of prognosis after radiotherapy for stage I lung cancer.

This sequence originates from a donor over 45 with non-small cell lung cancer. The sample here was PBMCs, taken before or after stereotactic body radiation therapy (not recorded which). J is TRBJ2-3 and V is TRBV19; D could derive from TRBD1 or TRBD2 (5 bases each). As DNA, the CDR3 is TGTGCCAGTAGTATACCTCTCGGTGGGGGAGCAGATACGCAGTATTTT. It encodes CASSIPLGGGADTQYF.